Presented here are 26 T cell receptor beta chains from one specimen sequenced in a study of cytomegalovirus exposure and HLA in healthy donors. Use of 60 Vbeta and 13 Jbeta primers characterized the PCR. TCRdb's table, derived via immunoSEQ multiplex PCR, lists solely in-frame clones and lacks some. The profile shows a few hundred thousand clones, 65% to 90% of them singletons. The source material was PBMCs. These receptors were obtained from a girl between 10 and 17 years old in good health and CMV-seronegative.

The rearrangement links TRBV5-1 to TRBJ2-6, with unresolved D. Trimming pared 5 bases from V and 0 bases from J, leaving 6 bases between. The CDR3 extends over 14 amino acids. CDR1 is SGHRS, CDR2 YFSETQ, per germline. CDR3 DNA sequence: TGCGCCAGCAGATCAGGCTCTGGGGCCAACGTCCTGACTTTC. The encoded protein is CASRSGSGANVLTF.

V gene TRBV6-5 combines with J gene TRBJ2-1, with 9 bases lining up with TRBD2. The CDR3 spans 16 residues. V lost 0 bases, J lost 7 bases, and 7 bases stayed unmatched. CDR1 and CDR2 (germline): MNHEY, SVGAGI. The CDR3 region has the DNA TGTGCCAGCAGTTACTCCCAGGGTCTAGCGGGGAATGAGCAGTTCTTC. The encoded protein is CASSYSQGLAGNEQFF.

The genes are TRBV4-3 and TRBJ1-2; D is perhaps TRBD1 (5 bases). The CDR3 extends over 16 amino acids. With 2 bases removed from V and 8 bases from J, the gap between germline ends came to 21 bases. Germline V gives CDR1 LGHNA, CDR2 YSLEER. The CDR3 nucleotides are TGCGCCAGCAGCCAACATTTTGGGGGGGGGATGGGAGGCTACACCTTC. Protein product: CASSQHFGGGMGGYTF.

This clone occurred a few times. The V call is TRBV4-1, the J call TRBJ1-1; D is undetermined. V gave up 2 bases and J gave up 1 base, with 8 bases separating them. Per the germline V gene, CDR1 is MGHRA and CDR2 is YSYEKL. This CDR3 comprises 14 residues. The chain's CDR3 is CASSQKTRNTEAFF. CDR3 nucleotides: TGCGCCAGCAGCCAAAAAACCAGGAACACTGAAGCTTTCTTT.

The chain employs TRBV6-5 and TRBJ2-5, with D maybe TRBD1 (5 bases). V dropped 2 bases and J dropped 1 base, with 11 bases sitting between them. Germline loops: CDR1 MNHEY, CDR2 SVGAGI. The CDR3 sequence is 15 residues long. The CDR3: CASSYALTVQETQYF. The CDR3, as DNA: TGTGCCAGCAGTTACGCGCTGACAGTCCAAGAGACCCAGTACTTC.

The rearrangement uses TRBV4-1 and TRBJ1-4, with D possibly being TRBD1 (6 bases). The germline gives CDR1 MGHRA, CDR2 YSYEKL. V lost 0 bases and J 1 base, leaving 12 bases between the germline ends. The CDR3 runs to 17 residues. CDR3 sequence: CASSQEGGGRTNEKLFF. The DNA for the CDR3 is TGCGCCAGCAGCCAAGAAGGCGGGGGGCGAACTAATGAAAAACTGTTTTTT.

The chain combines TRBV19 with TRBJ2-5; 7 nucleotides agree with TRBD1. The CDR3 spans 13 residues. The germline V gene encodes CDR1 LNHDA and CDR2 SQIVND (reference sequence). V trimming: 5 bases; J trimming: 4 bases; junction bases outside the gene matches: 4. In DNA form, the CDR3 reads TGTGCCAGTAGTGTCCGGGACAGAGAGACCCAGTACTTC. This translates into CASSVRDRETQYF.

V and J are TRBV7-2 and TRBJ2-3; D may be TRBD2 (6 bases). The CDR3 has 15 amino acids. The germline V gene encodes CDR1 SGHTA and CDR2 FQGNSA. The V and J ends lost 3 bases and 5 bases respectively, with 15 bases between them. The CDR3 reads CASSFGEAIRDTQYF. CDR3 bases: TGTGCCAGCAGCTTTGGGGAGGCAATCAGAGATACGCAGTATTTT. The full variable domain, completed using reference TRBV7-2 and TRBJ2-3, is GAGVSQSPSNKVTEKGKDVELRCDPISGHTALYWYRQSLGQGLEFLIYFQGNSAPDKSGLPSDRFSAERTGGSVSTLTIQRTQQEDSAVYLCASSFGEAIRDTQYFGPGTRLTVL.

This chain connects TRBV14 to TRBJ1-2; TRBD1 matches at 10 bases. Looked up from germline, CDR1 is SGHDN and CDR2 is FVKESK. V gave up 6 bases and J gave up 8 bases; unmatched junction bases: 6. CDR3 size: 13 residues. CDR3 DNA sequence: TGTGCCAGCAGGCGACAGGGGGCAGGAGGCTACACCTTC. Protein sequence: CASRRQGAGGYTF.

The chain is built from TRBV5-1 and TRBJ2-1; TRBD2 matches at 7 bases. CDR1 is SGHRS, CDR2 YFSETQ, per germline. The trim removed 4 bases at V and 2 bases at J, leaving 9 bases unmatched. This CDR3 has 16 amino acids. CDR3 sequence reads: CASSPNGGRTYNEQFF. The CDR3 DNA follows: TGCGCCAGCAGCCCGAACGGGGGGAGGACCTACAATGAGCAGTTCTTC.

This chain connects TRBV28 to TRBJ1-6; D may be TRBD1 (5 bases). Germline V gene sequence: CDR1 MDHEN, CDR2 SYDVKM. The length of the CDR3 is 15 residues. V lost 5 bases and J 7 bases, leaving 15 bases between the germline ends. CDR3 bases: TGTGCCAGCAGTCCCGGGACTCTTACCAATTCACCCCTCCACTTT. Translating gives CASSPGTLTNSPLHF.

This clone came up a few times. The chain recombines TRBV5-4 with TRBJ1-2; possible D gene TRBD1, 6 bases. Trimming took 0 bases from V and 5 from J, leaving 11 bases between them. The germline CDR1 and CDR2 sequences are SGHNT and YYREEE (reference sequence). The CDR3 consists of 14 residues. CDR3 sequence (DNA): TGTGCCAGCAGCTTGGCAGGGGAGCTGTATGGCTACACCTTC. Amino acid sequence: CASSLAGELYGYTF.

This sequence joins TRBV7-6 and TRBJ2-1, with D perhaps TRBD2 (5 bases). The CDR3 length is 13 residues. Germline V lookup: CDR1 SGHVS, CDR2 FNYEAQ. Between the trimmed V and J ends, which lost 2 bases and 6 bases, there was a span of 8 bases. The CDR3 protein is CASSLRLANEQFF. CDR3 in DNA: TGTGCCAGCAGCTTACGGCTAGCCAATGAGCAGTTCTTC.

The chain joins TRBV11-2 to TRBJ1-5; D gene uncertain. Trimming removed 0 bases from V and 6 bases from J, with 6 bases in between. This CDR3 region has 13 residues. Germline values: CDR1 SGHAT, CDR2 FQNNGV. CDR3 coding DNA: TGTGCCAGCAGCTTAGAGAGGTCTCAGCCCCAGCATTTT. As protein: CASSLERSQPQHF.

This clone was seen a single time. The genes are TRBV6-6 and TRBJ2-2, with TRBD1 matching 7 bases. V lost 8 bases and J lost 3; bases outside the gene matches: 12. The CDR3 has 16 residues. Looked up from germline, CDR1 is MNHNY and CDR2 is SVGAGI (reference sequence). CDR3 residues: CASLDRPHLDTGELFF. CDR3 coding DNA: TGTGCCAGCCTGGACAGGCCCCACCTTGACACCGGGGAGCTGTTTTTT.

The V and J genes are TRBV7-9 and TRBJ2-3; 7 bases match TRBD1. In germline, CDR1 is SEHNR, CDR2 FQNEAQ (reference sequence). J was trimmed by 2 bases and V by 5 bases; bases with no gene match: 10. CDR3 length: 16 amino acids. As DNA, the CDR3 is TGTGCCAGCAGCCAGGGACCGGGACAGCACACAGATACGCAGTATTTT. This codes for CASSQGPGQHTDTQYF. The whole variable domain, remainder taken from reference TRBV7-9 and TRBJ2-3, is DTGVSQNPRHKITKRGQNVTFRCDPISEHNRLYWYRQTLGQGPEFLTYFQNEAQLEKSRLLSDRFSAERPKGSFSTLEIQRTEQGDSAMYLCASSQGPGQHTDTQYFGPGTRLTVL.

The rearrangement uses TRBV5-4 and TRBJ1-1, with D perhaps TRBD1 (6 bases). CDR3 length equals 13 residues. Trimming pared 5 bases from V and 1 base from J, leaving 9 bases between. The germline gives CDR1 SGHNT, CDR2 YYREEE (reference sequence). CDR3 in amino acids: CASRQGANTEAFF. CDR3 nucleotides: TGTGCCAGCAGACAGGGAGCGAACACTGAAGCTTTCTTT.

The chain couples TRBV19 to TRBJ1-2, with 7 bases identical to TRBD1. CDR1 is LNHDA, CDR2 SQIVND, per germline (reference sequence). This CDR3 is 14 amino acids long. The junction had 9 bases not matched to a gene; V was cut back by 4 bases and J by 7 bases. The CDR3 is CASSRRDSSSGYTF. In DNA, the CDR3 is TGTGCCAGTAGTAGAAGGGACAGCTCAAGTGGCTACACCTTC.

V usage is TRBV4-3 and J usage is TRBJ1-2, with 7 bases fitting TRBD1. V was pared by 1 base and J by 1 base, with 3 bases of the junction left unmatched. Germline CDR1 is LGHNA and CDR2 is YSLEER. CDR3 size: 15 residues. The CDR3 loop reads CASSQVAGGNYGYTF. The CDR3 DNA sequence: TGCGCCAGCAGCCAAGTGGCAGGGGGTAACTATGGCTACACCTTC.

The chain carries TRBV28 and TRBJ2-1, with TRBD1 as a possible D gene (6 bases). Trimming cost V 3 bases and J 1 base, with 28 bases left between them. This CDR3 spans 21 amino acids. Germline V gene data show CDR1 as MDHEN and CDR2 as SYDVKM. In DNA form, the CDR3 reads TGTGCCAGCAGTTTCCCCCTTTATCCCCGCGACAGGCACCAGTCCTACAATGAGCAGTTCTTC. Its protein product is CASSFPLYPRDRHQSYNEQFF.

This sequence joins TRBV28 and TRBJ1-2; D perhaps matches TRBD1 (5 bases). CDR3 length: 14 amino acids. V gave up 6 bases and J gave up 4 bases, with 15 bases separating them. Per germline, CDR1 MDHEN and CDR2 SYDVKM. CDR3 nucleotides: TGTGCCAGCAGCCCCGGGGGGGATGCCTATGGCTACACCTTC. This gives the protein CASSPGGDAYGYTF.

The chain joins TRBV21-1 to TRBJ2-7; TRBD1 is taken as the D call from the table, unchecked against the DNA. TRBV21-1 is a documented pseudogene. The CDR3 spans 13 residues. The CDR3 nucleotides are TGTGCCAGCACAGGGGGCAGCACCTACGAGCAGTACTTC. It yields the protein CASTGGSTYEQYF.

The chain uses TRBV28 and TRBJ1-4; maybe TRBD1 (5 bases). From germline, CDR1 is MDHEN and CDR2 SYDVKM. The V end was cut by 2 bases, the J end by 4 bases, with 8 bases between. This CDR3 comprises 14 residues. CDR3 amino acids: CASSLRQNNEKLFF. The DNA of the CDR3 is TGTGCCAGCAGTTTAAGACAGAATAATGAAAAACTGTTTTTT.

The V call is TRBV7-9, the J call TRBJ1-6; 7 bases line up with TRBD1. CDR1 and CDR2 (germline): SEHNR, FQNEAQ (reference sequence). This CDR3 is built from 14 residues. The trim removed 3 bases at V and 7 bases at J, leaving 3 bases unmatched. In nucleotides, the CDR3 is TGTGCCAGCAGCTTCCGGGACAGAAATTCACCCCTCCACTTT. Protein product: CASSFRDRNSPLHF.

This clone was seen only a few times. The J gene is TRBJ2-7, the V gene TRBV18, with 7 bases identical to TRBD1. Germline CDR1 is KGHSH and CDR2 is LQKENI. Unmatched junction bases numbered 9, after V lost 6 bases and J lost 1 base. This CDR3 region has 15 residues. Written as DNA, the CDR3 is TGTGCCAGCTCGCCTGACAGGGCAAGATCCTACGAGCAGTACTTC. It translates to CASSPDRARSYEQYF. The variable domain in full, completed from reference TRBV18 and TRBJ2-7, reads NAGVMQNPRHLVRRRGQEARLRCSPMKGHSHVYWYRQLPEEGLKFMVYLQKENIIDESGMPKERFSAEFPKEGPSILRIQQVVRGDSAAYFCASSPDRARSYEQYFGPGTRLTVT.

This clone was detected only once. The chain joins TRBV28 to TRBJ2-2, with D possibly matching TRBD2 (6 bases). The germline gives CDR1 MDHEN, CDR2 SYDVKM. V lost 5 bases and J 9 bases, leaving 16 bases between the germline ends. CDR3 length: 14 amino acids. CDR3: CASSPTSSYWELFF. CDR3 coding DNA: TGTGCCAGCAGTCCGACTAGTTCGTATTGGGAGCTGTTTTTT.